This TCR beta chain was captured in a study of T-cell reconstitution after alpha-beta-depleted transplantation in children. A library of TCRbeta sequences, prepared with unique molecular identifiers, was generated. TCRdb re-derived calls from the PCR reads in MiXCR, one entry per CDR3 protein. The sample lists some 840,000 distinct CDR3 sequences, approximately 15% occurring once. Overall study findings and caveats: T-cell counts and diversity were attributed mostly to newly produced T cells one year after transplant. There were some patients whose high TCRbeta diversity at day 60 came from surviving recipient T cells and thymic progenitors.

A note on this clonotype: Its antigen is as yet unknown. A much larger clone differs by one base, so this may be a read error.

In germline, CDR1 is SGHRS, CDR2 YFSETQ. The CDR3 runs 16 residues. This specimen was PBMCs, mostly from graft donor cells, taken 360 days after TCRalphabeta/CD19-depleted stem cell transplant. The source of this sequence is a male patient under 18 who had a stem cell transplant for acute lymphoblastic leukemia, so the T cells may come from the graft donor. This chain joins TRBV5-1 and TRBJ2-2; tentatively, D is TRBD1 (6 bases). In DNA form, the CDR3 reads TGCGCCAGCAGCTCCACGGGACAAACGAACATCGGGGAGCTGTTTTTT. Its protein is CASSSTGQTNIGELFF. The entire variable domain, with the rest obtained from reference TRBV5-1 and TRBJ2-2, is as follows: KAGVTQTPRYLIKTRGQQVTLSCSPISGHRSVSWYQQTPGQGLQFLFEYFSETQRNKGNFPGRFSGRQFSNSRSEMNVSTLELGDSALYLCASSSTGQTNIGELFFGEGSRLTVL.